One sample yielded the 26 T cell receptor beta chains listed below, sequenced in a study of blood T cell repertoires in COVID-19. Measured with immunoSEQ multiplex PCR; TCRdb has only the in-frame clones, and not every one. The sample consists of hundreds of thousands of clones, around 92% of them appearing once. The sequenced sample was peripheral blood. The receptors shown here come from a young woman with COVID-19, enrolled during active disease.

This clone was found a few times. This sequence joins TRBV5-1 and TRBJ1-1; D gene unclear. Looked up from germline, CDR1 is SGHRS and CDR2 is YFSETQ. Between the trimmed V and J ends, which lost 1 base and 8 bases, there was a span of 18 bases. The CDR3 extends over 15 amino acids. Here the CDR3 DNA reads TGCGCCAGCAGCTTGTGGGCAGGCCTACGTGCCGAAGCTTTCTTT. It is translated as CASSLWAGLRAEAFF.

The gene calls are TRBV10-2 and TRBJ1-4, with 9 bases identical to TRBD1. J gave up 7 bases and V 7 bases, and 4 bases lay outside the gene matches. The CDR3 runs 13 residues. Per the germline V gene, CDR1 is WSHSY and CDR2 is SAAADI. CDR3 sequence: CASNPGQGEKLFF. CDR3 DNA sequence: TGCGCCAGCAACCCGGGACAGGGTGAAAAACTGTTTTTT.

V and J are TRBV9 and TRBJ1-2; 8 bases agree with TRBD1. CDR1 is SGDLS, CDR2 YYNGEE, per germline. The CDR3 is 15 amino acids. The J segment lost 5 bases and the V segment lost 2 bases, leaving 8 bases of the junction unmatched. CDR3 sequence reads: CASSVGQGGAYGYTF. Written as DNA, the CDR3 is TGTGCCAGCAGCGTCGGACAGGGAGGAGCTTATGGCTACACCTTC.

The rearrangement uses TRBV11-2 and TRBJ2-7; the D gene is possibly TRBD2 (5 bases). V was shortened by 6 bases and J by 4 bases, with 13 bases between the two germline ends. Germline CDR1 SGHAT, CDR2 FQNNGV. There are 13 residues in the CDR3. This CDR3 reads CASSNEGSYEQYV. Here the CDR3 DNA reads TGTGCCAGCAGTAACGAGGGAAGTTACGAGCAGTACGTC.

CDR3 sequence: CASSPLSLTSGSLIEQFF. The DNA for the CDR3 is TGTGCCAGCAGCCCCCTATCCTTGACTAGCGGGAGTCTCATTGAGCAGTTCTTC. The rearrangement joins TRBV14 to TRBJ2-1; TRBD2 agrees at 12 bases. With 4 bases clipped from V and 9 bases from J, the junction kept 16 bases outside the gene matches. This CDR3 has 18 amino acids. Germline V CDR1 and CDR2: SGHDN, FVKESK.

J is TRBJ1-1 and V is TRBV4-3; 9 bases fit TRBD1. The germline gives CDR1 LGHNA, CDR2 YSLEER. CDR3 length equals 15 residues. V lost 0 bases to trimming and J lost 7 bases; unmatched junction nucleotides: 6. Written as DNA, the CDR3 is TGCGCCAGCAGCCAAGATGTACAGGGGGCGCTTGAAGCTTTCTTT. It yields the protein CASSQDVQGALEAFF.

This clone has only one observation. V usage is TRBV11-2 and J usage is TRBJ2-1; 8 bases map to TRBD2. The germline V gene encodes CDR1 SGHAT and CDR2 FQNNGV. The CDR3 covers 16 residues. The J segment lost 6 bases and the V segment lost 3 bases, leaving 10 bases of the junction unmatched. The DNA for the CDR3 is TGTGCCAGCAGCTTCTCGGGGAGGGCGGGAGGCAATGAGCAGTTCTTC. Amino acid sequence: CASSFSGRAGGNEQFF. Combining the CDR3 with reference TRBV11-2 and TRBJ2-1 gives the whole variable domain EAGVAQSPRYKIIEKRQSVAFWCNPISGHATLYWYQQILGQGPKLLIQFQNNGVVDDSQLPKDRFSAERLKGVDSTLKIQPAKLEDSAVYLCASSFSGRAGGNEQFFGPGTRLTVL.

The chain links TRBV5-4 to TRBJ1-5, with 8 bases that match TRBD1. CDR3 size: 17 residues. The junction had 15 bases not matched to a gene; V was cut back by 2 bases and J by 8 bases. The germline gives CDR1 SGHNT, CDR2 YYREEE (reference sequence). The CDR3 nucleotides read TGTGCCAGCAGCTTCAAGGGGCCGCAGGGGGCAACGGAGCCCCAGCATTTT. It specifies CASSFKGPQGATEPQHF.

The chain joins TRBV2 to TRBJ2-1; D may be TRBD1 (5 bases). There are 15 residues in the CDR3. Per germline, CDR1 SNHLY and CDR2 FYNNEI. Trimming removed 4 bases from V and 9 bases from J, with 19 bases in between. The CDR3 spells CASSVVGQRIGEQFF. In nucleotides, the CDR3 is TGTGCCAGCAGTGTGGTAGGACAAAGAATCGGTGAGCAGTTCTTC.

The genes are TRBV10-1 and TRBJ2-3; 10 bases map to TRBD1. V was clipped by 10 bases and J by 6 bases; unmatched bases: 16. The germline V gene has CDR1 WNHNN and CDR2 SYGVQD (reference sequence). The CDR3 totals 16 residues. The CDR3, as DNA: TGCGCCACCTCGAAGTGGGACAGGGGACGCGGGGATACGCAGTATTTT. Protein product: CATSKWDRGRGDTQYF.

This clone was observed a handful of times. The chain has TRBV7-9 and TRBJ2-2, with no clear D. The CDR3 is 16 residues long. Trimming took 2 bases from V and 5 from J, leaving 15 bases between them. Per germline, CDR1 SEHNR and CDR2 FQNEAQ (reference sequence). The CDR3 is CASSLRVLELTGELFF. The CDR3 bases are TGTGCCAGCAGCTTACGAGTTTTAGAGTTGACCGGGGAGCTGTTTTTT.

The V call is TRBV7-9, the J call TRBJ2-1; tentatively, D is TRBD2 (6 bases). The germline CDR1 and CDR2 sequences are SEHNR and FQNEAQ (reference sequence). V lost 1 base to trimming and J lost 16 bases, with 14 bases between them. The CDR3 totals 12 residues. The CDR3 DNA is TGTGCCAGCAGCTTAGGGCGGGATCCCTGCTTCTTC. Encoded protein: CASSLGRDPCFF.

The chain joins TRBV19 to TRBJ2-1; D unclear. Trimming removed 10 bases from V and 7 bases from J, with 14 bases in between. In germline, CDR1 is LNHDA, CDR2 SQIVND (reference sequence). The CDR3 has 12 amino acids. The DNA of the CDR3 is TGTGCCACACAGAGCAGTCCTAATGAGCAGTTCTTC. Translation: CATQSSPNEQFF.

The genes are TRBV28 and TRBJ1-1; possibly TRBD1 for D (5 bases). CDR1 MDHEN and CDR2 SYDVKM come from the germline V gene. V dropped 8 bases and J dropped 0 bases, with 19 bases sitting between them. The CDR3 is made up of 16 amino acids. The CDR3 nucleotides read TGTGCCAGCCCTCCCCCCGTCCAGGGAATGAACACTGAAGCTTTCTTT. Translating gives CASPPPVQGMNTEAFF. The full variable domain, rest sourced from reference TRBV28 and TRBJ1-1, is DVKVTQSSRYLVKRTGEKVFLECVQDMDHENMFWYRQDPGLGLRLIYFSYDVKMKEKGDIPEGYSVSREKKERFSLILESASTNQTSMYLCASPPPVQGMNTEAFFGQGTRLTVV.

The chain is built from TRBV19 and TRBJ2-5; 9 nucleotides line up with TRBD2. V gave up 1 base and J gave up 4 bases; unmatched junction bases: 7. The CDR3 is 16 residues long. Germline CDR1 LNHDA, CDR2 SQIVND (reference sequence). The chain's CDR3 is CASSIGGGRAGETQYF. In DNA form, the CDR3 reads TGTGCCAGTAGTATAGGAGGCGGGAGGGCCGGAGAGACCCAGTACTTC.

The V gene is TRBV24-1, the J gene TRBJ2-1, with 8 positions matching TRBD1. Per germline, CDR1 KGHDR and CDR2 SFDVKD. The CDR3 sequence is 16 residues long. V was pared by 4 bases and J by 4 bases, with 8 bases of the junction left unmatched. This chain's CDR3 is CATSDQDRGLYNEQFF. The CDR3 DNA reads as TGTGCCACCAGTGACCAAGACAGGGGCCTATACAATGAGCAGTTCTTC.

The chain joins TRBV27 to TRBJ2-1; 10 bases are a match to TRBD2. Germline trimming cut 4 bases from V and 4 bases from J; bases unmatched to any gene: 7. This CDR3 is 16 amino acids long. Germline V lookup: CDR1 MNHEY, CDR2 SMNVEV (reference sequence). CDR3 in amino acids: CASSSKTSGFYNEQFF. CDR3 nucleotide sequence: TGTGCCAGCAGTTCAAAGACTAGCGGGTTTTACAATGAGCAGTTCTTC.

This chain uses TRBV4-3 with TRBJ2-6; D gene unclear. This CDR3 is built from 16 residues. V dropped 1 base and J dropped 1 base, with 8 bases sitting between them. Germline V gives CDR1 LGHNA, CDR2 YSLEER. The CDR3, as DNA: TGCGCCAGCAGCCAAGTACTCGGGTCTGGGGCCAACGTCCTGACTTTC. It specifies CASSQVLGSGANVLTF.

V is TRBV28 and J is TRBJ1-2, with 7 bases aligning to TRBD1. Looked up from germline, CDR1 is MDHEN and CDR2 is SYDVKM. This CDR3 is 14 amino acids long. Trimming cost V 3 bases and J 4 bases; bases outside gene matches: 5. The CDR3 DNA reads TGTGCCAGCAGTTTCGGGGGACAGTCCTATGGCTACACCTTC. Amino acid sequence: CASSFGGQSYGYTF.

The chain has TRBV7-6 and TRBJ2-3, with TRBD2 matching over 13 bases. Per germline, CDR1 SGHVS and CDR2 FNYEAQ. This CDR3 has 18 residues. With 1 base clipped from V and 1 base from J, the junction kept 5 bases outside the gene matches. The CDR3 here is CASSLGLAGGWGTDTQYF. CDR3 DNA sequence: TGTGCCAGCAGCTTAGGACTAGCGGGGGGATGGGGCACAGATACGCAGTATTTT.

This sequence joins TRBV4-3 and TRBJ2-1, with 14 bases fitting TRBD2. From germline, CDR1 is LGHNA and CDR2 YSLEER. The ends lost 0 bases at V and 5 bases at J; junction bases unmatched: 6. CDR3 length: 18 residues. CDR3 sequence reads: CASSQDPGLAGAHNEQFF. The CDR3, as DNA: TGCGCCAGCAGCCAAGATCCGGGACTAGCGGGAGCTCACAATGAGCAGTTCTTC.

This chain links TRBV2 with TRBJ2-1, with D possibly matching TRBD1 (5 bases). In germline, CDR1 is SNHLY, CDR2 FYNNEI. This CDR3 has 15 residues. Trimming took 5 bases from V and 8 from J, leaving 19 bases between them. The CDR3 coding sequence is TGTGCCAGCAGTTATTACAGCCTCCAGGGCCATGAGCAGTTCTTC. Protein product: CASSYYSLQGHEQFF.

The DNA of the CDR3 is TGTGCCACCAGCAGAGCTAGGGGGTCAGCTAATGAAAAACTGTTTTTT. The encoded protein is CATSRARGSANEKLFF. This chain joins TRBV15 and TRBJ1-4; tentative D call: TRBD1 (6 bases). The V gene lost 1 base and the J gene lost 3 bases, with 12 bases spanning the gap. The germline CDR1 and CDR2 sequences are LNHNV and YYDKDF (reference sequence). The CDR3 contains 16 residues.

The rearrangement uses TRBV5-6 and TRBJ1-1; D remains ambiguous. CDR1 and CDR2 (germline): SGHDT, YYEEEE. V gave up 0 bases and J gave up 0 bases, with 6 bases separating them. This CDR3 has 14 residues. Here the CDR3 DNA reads TGTGCCAGCAGCTTGGACTACTTGAACACTGAAGCTTTCTTT. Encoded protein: CASSLDYLNTEAFF.

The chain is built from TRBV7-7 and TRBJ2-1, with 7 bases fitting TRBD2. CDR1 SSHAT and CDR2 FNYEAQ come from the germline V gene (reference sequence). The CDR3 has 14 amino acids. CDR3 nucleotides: TGTGCTAGCGGGCCTCCGGTGGGAGGCAATGAGCAGTTCTTC. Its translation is CASGPPVGGNEQFF.

CDR3 in DNA: TGTGCCAGCACCCGAGGCGGGTTCCGCTACCACGAGCAGTACGTC. This sequence encodes CASTRGGFRYHEQYV. V and J are TRBV11-2 and TRBJ2-7; TRBD2 is a possible D gene (5 bases). CDR3 length equals 15 residues. Trimming left V 7 bases short and J 5 bases short, with 21 bases between. The germline gives CDR1 SGHAT, CDR2 FQNNGV.